Each of the 19 T cell receptor beta chains below was sequenced from the same sample in a study of CD8+ T cells in alopecia areata (dated by TCRdb to the late 2010s). Receptor amplification or capture employed the immunoSEQ multiplex PCR assay. To provide template for TCR sequencing, every sample had RNA extracted and reverse transcribed into cDNA. TCRdb retrieved this table from immuneACCESS and kept in-frame rearrangements only. Not all clones are present; in checked studies, unresolved V genes account for under half, and no reason is known for the remainder. This sample shows about 270,000 clones, and none of them turns up only once. Together, the top ten hold 0.9% to 1.5% of the sample. Cells from pooled mouse cutaneous lymph nodes were stained for CD4, CD8alpha, NKG2D, NKG2ACE and other markers and then sorted on a BD Influx. Sequencing was done on a sample of CD4+ T cells sorted from a lymph node. Receptors were obtained from a C3H/HeJ mouse with alopecia areata. The strain in question carries the MHC haplotype H2-k.

This clone was counted a few times. Gene names and germline refer to mouse. CDR3: CASSMGREYNSPLYF. The part of the CDR3 DNA that was read is TGTGCCAGCAGTATGGGCAGGGAATATAATTCGCCC. This chain uses TRBV19 with TRBJ1-6, with a possible D match to TRBD1 (5 bases). The read finishes 3 residues shy of the CDR3 end, and the germline J gene is used to complete it. TRBJ1-6 carries the ORF label, with uncertain function. CDR1 and CDR2 (germline): FNHDT, SITEND (reference sequence). The CDR3 covers 15 residues. Between the trimmed V and J ends, which lost 2 bases and 4 bases, there was a span of 10 bases.

A remark on this clone: Here the gene names and germline are mouse. Read coverage stops 4 residues before the CDR3 terminus; the germline J gene supplies the remainder. The sample contains more than one DNA sequence encoding this CDR3. The chain couples TRBV19 to TRBJ2-3; TRBD2 matches at 12 bases. CDR1 and CDR2 from the germline V gene are FNHDT and SITEND (reference sequence). The CDR3 spans 15 residues. V trimming: 5 bases; J trimming: 0 bases; junction bases outside the gene matches: 1. The CDR3 bases that were read are TGTGCCAGCAGGACTGGGGGGGCCAGTGCAGAA. Translating gives CASRTGGASAE. From start to end, the CDR3 is CASRTGGASAETLYF.

The table lists this clone with a few counts. The genes are named according to mouse. Coverage ceases 4 residues before the CDR3 finishes, and the germline J gene fills in the end. The chain joins TRBV5 to TRBJ1-1, with TRBD1 matching over 8 bases. The CDR3 consists of 15 residues. Germline CDR1 reads LGHNA; CDR2 reads YNLKQL (reference sequence). Trimming removed 0 bases from V and 3 bases from J; junction bases left unmatched: 3. The sequenced part of the CDR3 DNA is TGTGCCAGCAGCCAAGATCCGGGACAGGACACA. It translates to CASSQDPGQDT. The full-length CDR3 reads as CASSQDPGQDTEVFF.

There are a few counts of this clone. All gene names here are mouse names. The read comes to an end 4 residues before the CDR3 does, leaving the germline J gene to fill in the end. The sample carries other DNA sequences with the same CDR3. The chain has TRBV13-3 and TRBJ2-5; 10 positions agree with TRBD1. Germline CDR1 is NNHDY and CDR2 is SYVADS. The CDR3 has 15 residues. The covered CDR3 bases are TGTGCCAGCAGTGATGTCGGGACAGGGGAAGAC. Amino acid sequence: CASSDVGTGED. The whole CDR3 protein is CASSDVGTGEDTQYF.

This clone was recorded a few times. Genes and germline come from the mouse. Sequencing ends 4 residues short of the CDR3 end; the germline J gene provides the rest. This chain uses TRBV1 with TRBJ2-3; a possible D gene is TRBD1 (6 bases). The CDR3 consists of 14 residues. From germline, CDR1 is NSQYPW and CDR2 LRSPGD (reference sequence). CDR3 protein: CTCSADLQGETLYF. The sequenced part of the CDR3 DNA is TGCACCTGCAGTGCAGATCTACAGGGAGAA. Full variable domain (rest looked up from reference TRBV1 and TRBJ2-3): VTLLEQNPRWRLVPRGQAVNLRCILKNSQYPWMSWYQQDLQKQLQWLFTLRSPGDKEVKSLPGADYLATRVTDTELRLQVANMSQGRTLYCTCSADLQGETLYFGSGTRLTVL.

This clone has just a few counts. Here the gene names and germline are mouse. The read terminates 4 residues ahead of where the CDR3 ends, so the germline J gene completes it. The chain is built from TRBV1 and TRBJ1-1; TRBD1 might be the D (6 bases). V lost 0 bases and J 0 bases, leaving 11 bases between the germline ends. The CDR3 is 16 amino acids. CDR1 is NSQYPW, CDR2 LRSPGD, per germline (reference sequence). The CDR3 region is CTCSADEGQANTEVFF. CDR3 bases read: TGCACCTGCAGTGCAGATGAGGGACAAGCAAACACA.

Remarks on this clone: Mouse germline and gene names are used. The read ends 4 residues before the CDR3 terminus; that terminus is restored from the germline J gene. V and J are TRBV13-2 and TRBJ2-5; perhaps TRBD1 as D (5 bases). This CDR3 spans 14 amino acids. CDR1 and CDR2 (germline): NNHNN, SYGAGS (reference sequence). Trimming removed 5 bases at V and 3 bases at J, with 13 bases between. This chain's CDR3 is CASGTRQPQDTQYF. The covered CDR3 bases are TGTGCCAGCGGGACCAGACAGCCTCAAGAC.

This clone was detected a few times. Mouse germline and gene names are used. The observed sequence ends 4 residues before the CDR3 terminus, with the missing tail filled in from the germline J gene. V is TRBV19 and J is TRBJ2-3; D is possibly TRBD1 (5 bases). Germline V gene sequence: CDR1 FNHDT, CDR2 SITEND (reference sequence). V was shortened by 3 bases and J by 0 bases, with 8 bases between the two germline ends. The CDR3 loop spans 14 amino acids. CDR3 sequence reads: CASSKGSSAETLYF. Incomplete CDR3 DNA: TGTGCCAGCAGTAAGGGGTCTAGTGCAGAA.

In this sample, this clone turned up a few times. The genes and germline here are from mouse. The read is 4 residues too short to cover the CDR3 end, so that end is filled in from the germline J gene. This chain uses TRBV3 with TRBJ2-5, with 8 bases aligning to TRBD2. This CDR3 region has 16 residues. Trimming removed 5 bases from V and 1 base from J; junction bases left unmatched: 8. From germline, CDR1 is SNHLY and CDR2 FYNGKV (reference sequence). The CDR3 protein is CASSPGGARDQDTQYF. The part of the CDR3 DNA that was read is TGTGCCAGCAGCCCCGGGGGGGCGCGGGACCAAGAC.

On this clone: Each gene name is a mouse one. The read is 4 residues too short to cover the CDR3 end, so that end is filled in from the germline J gene. The genes are TRBV13-1 and TRBJ2-2; 8 bases fit TRBD2. Trimming cost V 0 bases and J 4 bases; bases outside gene matches: 5. CDR1 is NSHNY, CDR2 SYGAGN, per germline. This CDR3 region has 16 residues. This chain's CDR3 is CASSDERDWPTGQLYF. The CDR3 DNA, read in part, is TGTGCCAGCAGTGATGAGCGGGACTGGCCCACCGGG.

In this sample, this clone turned up a few times. The genes are named according to mouse. CDR3: CASSPLTGGIDYAEQFF. The covered CDR3 bases are TGTGCCAGCAGCCCCCTGACTGGGGGGATAGACTATGCT. This chain uses TRBV13-1 with TRBJ2-1, with 10 bases identical to TRBD2. The read gets to within 4 residues of the CDR3 end, and the germline J gene fills in the rest. The germline CDR1 and CDR2 sequences are NSHNY and SYGAGN. V lost 5 bases, J lost 2 bases, and 10 bases stayed unmatched. The CDR3 sequence is 17 residues long.

This clone was counted a few times. All gene names here are mouse names. The CDR3 extends 4 residues past the end of the read, so its final part is completed from the germline J gene. Other DNA variants within this sample encode the same CDR3. The chain has TRBV5 and TRBJ2-1; 11 bases agree with TRBD2. The CDR3 is 15 residues long. Germline loops: CDR1 LGHNA, CDR2 YNLKQL (reference sequence). The ends lost 4 bases at V and 4 bases at J; junction bases unmatched: 3. CDR3 loop: CASSPRTGGYAEQFF. The part of the CDR3 DNA that was read is TGTGCCAGCAGCCCCAGGACTGGGGGGTATGCT.

On this clone: Gene labels here are mouse ones. The CDR3 loop is CASSEIWGGGDTQYF. The sequenced part of the CDR3 DNA is TGTGCCAGCAGTGAAATCTGGGGGGGCGGAGAC. V usage is TRBV13-1 and J usage is TRBJ2-5; 10 positions match TRBD2. The missing CDR3 end, 4 residues past where the read stops, is filled in from the germline J gene. This CDR3 region has 15 residues. Germline CDR1 NSHNY, CDR2 SYGAGN.

The sample holds a few counts of this clone. The germline and genes are mouse ones. The CDR3 loop is CASSMAGENTGQLYF. The sequenced CDR3 bases are TGTGCCAGCAGTATGGCAGGGGAAAACACCGGG. The chain joins TRBV19 to TRBJ2-2; the D gene is possibly TRBD1 (6 bases). From the germline J gene comes the end of the CDR3, since the read stops 4 residues before it. Trimming removed 2 bases from V and 1 base from J, with 9 bases in between. CDR1 and CDR2 (germline): FNHDT, SITEND (reference sequence). The CDR3 extends over 15 amino acids.

This clone has only a few counts. Gene names denote mouse genes. The CDR3 end falls 4 residues outside the read, so it is completed with the germline J gene. Other DNA variants within this sample encode the same CDR3. V and J are TRBV1 and TRBJ2-1; 11 nucleotides match TRBD2. The CDR3 length is 15 residues. The germline V gene has CDR1 NSQYPW and CDR2 LRSPGD (reference sequence). Losses at the gene ends were 3 bases for V and 4 bases for J; bases not matched to a gene: 2. The part of the CDR3 DNA that was read is TGCACCTGCAGTGCCCGGACTGGGGGGTATGCT. Translation gives CTCSARTGGYA. In full, the CDR3 is CTCSARTGGYAEQFF. Filled out from reference TRBV1 and TRBJ2-1, the complete variable domain reads VTLLEQNPRWRLVPRGQAVNLRCILKNSQYPWMSWYQQDLQKQLQWLFTLRSPGDKEVKSLPGADYLATRVTDTELRLQVANMSQGRTLYCTCSARTGGYAEQFFGPGTRLTVL.

This clone occurred a few times. Gene names are mouse gene names. The read ends 4 residues shy of where the CDR3 ends; the end is completed using the germline J gene. The chain links TRBV31 to TRBJ2-2; 9 positions agree with TRBD1. Germline V gives CDR1 GKSSPN, CDR2 SITVG. V shed 1 base and J 3 bases; nucleotides not matched to a gene: 3. This CDR3 is built from 15 residues. The CDR3 loop is CAWSQQGAYTGQLYF. CDR3 DNA, as far as it was read: TGTGCCTGGAGTCAACAGGGGGCGTACACCGGG.

This clone was seen a handful of times. Genes here carry mouse names. The read terminates 4 residues before the CDR3 end, so the remaining end is supplied by the germline J gene. V usage is TRBV5 and J usage is TRBJ2-3, with 8 bases aligning to TRBD2. Germline V gene data show CDR1 as LGHNA and CDR2 as YNLKQL (reference sequence). CDR3 length: 14 amino acids. J was trimmed by 2 bases and V by 4 bases; bases with no gene match: 2. The CDR3 is CASSPLGDAETLYF. Incomplete CDR3 DNA: TGTGCCAGCAGCCCACTGGGGGATGCAGAA.

A word on this clone: All gene names here are mouse names. The read stops 4 residues short of the end of the CDR3; the missing end is completed from the germline J gene. This sample also contains other DNA sequences that code for the same CDR3. This chain links TRBV5 with TRBJ2-7; 11 bases are a match to TRBD2. This CDR3 is built from 15 residues. Germline trimming cut 2 bases from V and 3 bases from J; bases unmatched to any gene: 3. Germline V gene lookup returns CDR1 LGHNA and CDR2 YNLKQL (reference sequence). CDR3 bases read: TGTGCCAGCAGCCAATCCGGGACTGGGGGCTAT. Translated, it gives CASSQSGTGGY. The entire CDR3 sequence reads CASSQSGTGGYEQYF.

A remark on this clone: All gene names here are mouse names. The missing CDR3 end, 4 residues past where the read stops, is filled in from the germline J gene. The rearrangement joins TRBV13-2 to TRBJ2-1, with TRBD2 identical over 10 bases. CDR1 and CDR2 (germline): NNHNN, SYGAGS (reference sequence). J lost 4 bases, V lost 3 bases, and 4 bases had no gene match. This CDR3 spans 15 amino acids. Here the CDR3 reads CASGATTGGYAEQFF. The sequenced part of the CDR3 DNA is TGTGCCAGCGGTGCGACGACTGGGGGGTATGCT.